This T cell receptor (beta chain) emerged from a study of T-cell reconstitution after alpha-beta-depleted transplantation in children. Study results and limitations: Counts and diversity of T cells one year after transplant came mostly from newly produced T cells.

It was with unique molecular identifiers that the TCRbeta library was prepared. TCRdb processed the PCR reads anew with MiXCR; each CDR3 protein has one entry. In the table there are hundreds of thousands of distinct CDR3 sequences, 8% to 11% of which are singletons. V lost 4 bases and J 7 bases, leaving 13 bases between the germline ends. The CDR3 has 12 amino acids. Germline lookup yields CDR1 SQVTM and CDR2 ANQGSEA. As concerns this clonotype: Antigen unknown. Possible read error: a much larger clone is one base away.

The rearrangement uses TRBV29-1 and TRBJ1-1; unclear D gene. The clonotype comes from a child under 10 years old with inherited bone marrow failure, due to receive a stem cell transplant. The input for sequencing was PBMCs, taken before TCRalphabeta/CD19-depleted stem cell transplant. CDR3 region: CSVGRGRGEAFF. The CDR3 nucleotides are TGCAGCGTTGGCCGCGGACGGGGTGAAGCTTTCTTT.